This passage covers 16 T cell receptor beta chains from one sample sequenced in a study of OX40 agonist ivuxolimab in advanced cancers. Library preparation employed the immunoSEQ multiplex PCR assay. TCRdb stores this immuneACCESS table with in-frame sequences only. Part of the clones is absent; in the studies checked, under half of the shortfall reflects unresolved V genes, and no reason is known for the rest. The sample table holds about 50,000 clones, of which approximately 89% were seen once. The top ten clones comprise 5% to 6.5% of the sample. The specimen comprised CD4+ or CD8+ T cells sorted from blood, sampled in a trial of the OX40 agonist ivuxolimab. Receptors were obtained from an adult with an advanced solid tumor such as melanoma, head and neck, liver or kidney cancer.

This clone was found once. The genes are TRBV5-1 and TRBJ1-2, with D possibly matching TRBD1 (5 bases). The CDR3 has 14 amino acids. The germline V gene has CDR1 SGHRS and CDR2 YFSETQ. Trimming pared 0 bases from V and 3 bases from J, leaving 9 bases between. CDR3 nucleotides: TGCGCCAGCAGCTTGGTCAGGGAAGACTATGGCTACACCTTC. This gives the protein CASSLVREDYGYTF.

This chain joins TRBV29-1 and TRBJ2-7; 8 bases align to TRBD1. V was pared by 7 bases and J by 1 base, with 6 bases of the junction left unmatched. CDR1 is SQVTM, CDR2 ANQGSEA, per germline. The CDR3 loop spans 13 amino acids. The CDR3: CSAWTGNSYEQYV. The CDR3 DNA reads TGCAGCGCCTGGACAGGGAATTCCTACGAGCAGTACGTC.

The V and J genes are TRBV6-1 and TRBJ1-2; D is possibly TRBD1 (6 bases). In germline, CDR1 is MNHNS, CDR2 SASEGT. The CDR3 sequence is 14 residues long. Trimming stripped 2 bases from V and 7 bases from J, with 14 bases between. The CDR3 reads CASSENRVIVGYTF. CDR3 DNA: TGTGCCAGCAGTGAAAACAGGGTGATCGTTGGCTACACCTTC.

The V call is TRBV10-2, the J call TRBJ2-2; 7 bases agree with TRBD2. CDR1 is WSHSY and CDR2 is SAAADI in the germline V gene. The CDR3 spans 17 residues. V lost 6 bases to trimming and J lost 2 bases; unmatched junction nucleotides: 12. The CDR3 DNA sequence: TGCGCCAGCAGCGGGAGGCAGGAATACCCAAACACCGGGGAGCTGTTTTTT. It codes for CASSGRQEYPNTGELFF.

V gene TRBV5-5 combines with J gene TRBJ2-7; 11 nucleotides line up with TRBD1. This CDR3 has 15 amino acids. The germline V gene has CDR1 SGHKS and CDR2 YYEKEE (reference sequence). V lost 0 bases, J lost 3 bases, and 2 bases stayed unmatched. DNA of the CDR3: TGTGCCAGCAGCTTGGGGACAGGGGGCTTCTACGAGCAGTACTTC. Its protein product is CASSLGTGGFYEQYF. The full variable domain, in which reference TRBV5-5 and TRBJ2-7 provide the parts outside the CDR3, is DAGVTQSPTHLIKTRGQQVTLRCSPISGHKSVSWYQQVLGQGPQFIFQYYEKEERGRGNFPDRFSARQFPNYSSELNVNALLLGDSALYLCASSLGTGGFYEQYFGPGTRLTVT.

The rearrangement joins TRBV27 to TRBJ2-7; the D gene is possibly TRBD2 (5 bases). V lost 5 bases, J lost 4 bases, and 18 bases lay in between. CDR1 MNHEY and CDR2 SMNVEV come from the germline V gene (reference sequence). There are 15 residues in the CDR3. CDR3 nucleotides: TGTGCCAGCAGTCCACTTTCGACCGGAGGTTACGAGCAGTACGTC. It codes for CASSPLSTGGYEQYV.

Only a few counts were recorded for this clone. The chain has TRBV27 and TRBJ2-3; no clear D. CDR1 and CDR2 (germline): MNHEY, SMNVEV (reference sequence). The CDR3 is made up of 15 amino acids. Trimming took 7 bases from V and 0 from J, leaving 14 bases between them. As DNA, the CDR3 is TGTGCCAGCACAGGCGGTAGGGCTAGCACAGATACGCAGTATTTT. This codes for CASTGGRASTDTQYF.

Comment on this clone: Sequence at one end of the junction differs from germline and may be a read error. The chain is built from TRBV9 and TRBJ2-1; 8 bases line up with TRBD2. Germline CDR1 reads SGDLS; CDR2 reads YYNGEE. This CDR3 is 12 amino acids long. CDR3 DNA: TGCCCGAGCGGGAGCCTATACAATGAGCAGTTCTTC. This translates into CPSGSLYNEQFF.

This clone appeared a single time. This sequence joins TRBV7-8 and TRBJ1-3; tentative D call: TRBD1 (5 bases). From germline, CDR1 is SGHVS and CDR2 FQNEAQ. The CDR3 runs 14 residues. V lost 8 bases and J lost 2, with 13 bases in between. CDR3 region: CASQGADAGNTIYF. The CDR3 nucleotides read TGTGCCAGCCAGGGAGCGGACGCTGGAAACACCATATATTTT.

This clone was recorded once. V gene TRBV7-9 combines with J gene TRBJ2-7, with 8 bases fitting TRBD2. CDR3 length equals 15 residues. With 5 bases clipped from V and 3 bases from J, the junction kept 9 bases outside the gene matches. CDR1 is SEHNR and CDR2 is FQNEAQ in the germline V gene (reference sequence). Here the CDR3 DNA reads TGTGCCAGCAGCCCTCCCAGCGGGAGAATCTACGAGCAGTACTTC. Encoded protein: CASSPPSGRIYEQYF.

The J gene is TRBJ2-1, the V gene TRBV14; weak D call: TRBD2 (6 bases). There are 15 residues in the CDR3. Germline loops: CDR1 SGHDN, CDR2 FVKESK. Trimming cost V 3 bases and J 1 base, with 10 bases left between them. The CDR3: CASSQASESYNEQFF. CDR3 nucleotides: TGTGCCAGCAGCCAGGCTAGCGAGTCCTACAATGAGCAGTTCTTC.

V and J are TRBV28 and TRBJ2-7, with 7 bases matching TRBD1. Germline V lookup: CDR1 MDHEN, CDR2 SYDVKM. CDR3 length equals 14 residues. The ends lost 2 bases at V and 1 base at J; junction bases unmatched: 2. CDR3 DNA: TGTGCCAGCAGTTTACAGGGGGAATCCTACGAGCAGTACGTC. This codes for CASSLQGESYEQYV.

This chain links TRBV29-1 with TRBJ2-1; D remains unclear. V was trimmed by 4 bases and J by 4 bases, leaving 11 bases between them. The CDR3 consists of 13 residues. CDR1 is SQVTM, CDR2 ANQGSEA, per germline. The CDR3 DNA reads as TGCAGCGTTGCCGGCGTTTCATACAATGAGCAGTTCTTC. Amino acids: CSVAGVSYNEQFF.

The V gene is TRBV28, the J gene TRBJ2-1; weak D call: TRBD2 (6 bases). Germline CDR1 reads MDHEN; CDR2 reads SYDVKM. The V end lost 6 bases, the J end lost 5 bases, and 17 bases lay between the germline ends. The length of the CDR3 is 15 residues. Here the CDR3 DNA reads TGTGCCAGCAGCCGGAGGGGCTGGACTAACAATGAGCAGTTCTTC. Translation: CASSRRGWTNNEQFF.

The chain recombines TRBV6-6 with TRBJ1-2, with a tentative D call TRBD1 (5 bases). Germline-derived CDR1 and CDR2 are MNHNY and SVGAGI (reference sequence). Between the trimmed V and J ends, which lost 2 bases and 4 bases, there was a span of 14 bases. This CDR3 region has 15 residues. CDR3 protein: CASSYRTGTTYGYTF. The DNA of the CDR3 is TGTGCCAGCAGTTACCGTACCGGGACGACCTATGGCTACACCTTC.

The chain couples TRBV28 to TRBJ1-1; D remains unclear. V was pared by 3 bases and J by 0 bases, with 5 bases between. From germline, CDR1 is MDHEN and CDR2 SYDVKM. There are 13 residues in the CDR3. This chain's CDR3 is CASSFTVNTEAFF. Written as DNA, the CDR3 is TGTGCCAGCAGTTTTACAGTGAACACTGAAGCTTTCTTT.